This TCR beta chain was retrieved from a study of blood T cell repertoires in COVID-19. Looking at the study overall: COVID-19 samples from acute and convalescent phases originated in the United States, Italy and Spain. Nucleic acid was either cDNA or gDNA, and it came from T cells, B-cell-depleted T cells, or PBMCs.

This CDR3 is 13 amino acids long. Germline loops: CDR1 SNHLY, CDR2 FYNNEI. V lost 0 bases, J lost 5 bases, and 7 bases lay in between. Authors' methods: Reference gene primer amplification yielded estimated nucleated cell counts. The data were produced by immunoSEQ multiplex PCR, yet TCRdb's version contains in-frame clones alone and is incomplete. V, J and clone size reflect that table, while D and trimming were determined from the DNA. This table has roughly 99,000 clones, approximately 80% appearing once. The chain uses TRBV2 and TRBJ1-2, with a tentative D call TRBD1 (5 bases). The receptor comes from a man aged 70-80 years with acute or convalescent COVID-19. Sequenced input: peripheral blood. DNA of the CDR3: TGTGCCAGCAGTGAAGCGGGGCCTTATGGCTACACCTTC. This translates into CASSEAGPYGYTF.